Given below is one T cell receptor beta chain in context. What it binds is not known. This sample was included in a study of shared clonotypes between healthy human individuals. Study details: CD4 naive and memory got three plates each, CD8 naive two, CD8 memory one. General study results and limits: Sharing across a few donors was seen in roughly 5.2% of naive CD4 clonotypes.

This CDR3 is built from 16 residues. V lost 0 bases and J lost 1, with 13 bases in between. Per germline, CDR1 MGHRA and CDR2 YSYEKL. The authors loaded 150 to 250 ng DNA, roughly 33,000 T cell genomes, into sorted-subset replicate PCRs. Profiled with immunoSEQ multiplex PCR; TCRdb holds only in-frame clones, not every one. The table records approximately 1.5 million clones, approximately 98% of them present only once. The receptor was derived from a man aged 30 to 45 in good health. The chain carries TRBV4-1 and TRBJ2-7; D possibly corresponds to TRBD2 (6 bases). Sequencing input: naive CD4+ T cells sorted from blood. Regarding subset: CD45RA+ positively selected. The CDR3 region has the DNA TGCGCCAGCAGCCAAGATACCGGGAGCAAATCCTACGAGCAGTACTTC. Protein sequence: CASSQDTGSKSYEQYF.